This TCR beta chain was captured by sequencing in a study of beta chain features in type 1 diabetes. Study-wide results and limits: For cells with high TCR expression, cDNA sequencing could yield over-representation. A definitive answer on HLA type influencing TCRB rearrangement was not reached here. Within each of all four CD4+ subsets, Type 1 diabetes patients had TCRB CDR3s that were moderately but significantly shorter.

Sequencing targeted expressed TCRB transcripts, as all isolated RNA had been reverse transcribed. Assay used: immunoSEQ multiplex PCR; TCRdb lists only in-frame clones, some missing. The data hold a few hundred thousand clones, with around 13% observed a single time. This clone was recorded a few times. The target antigen is unknown. V lost 6 bases, J lost 8 bases, and 14 bases lay in between. Germline V gives CDR1 MNHEY, CDR2 SMNVEV (reference sequence). This CDR3 has 13 amino acids. This rearrangement joins TRBV27 to TRBJ2-1; maybe TRBD2 (6 bases). The TCR was taken from a young woman with type 1 diabetes. What was sequenced was naive CD4+ T cells from blood. The CDR3 DNA is TGTGCCAGCAGGCCACTAGCCCTCGATGAGCAGTTCTTC. Its translation is CASRPLALDEQFF.